This T cell receptor beta chain was captured in a study of T cell clusters in autoimmune cytopenias. CDR3 size: 17 residues. The germline gives CDR1 SEHNR, CDR2 FQNEAQ (reference sequence). Study-level findings and limits: Primary autoimmune cytopenia patients seemingly lacked the physiological T cell clusters found in healthy donors. Active autoimmune hepatitis patients had about 3-fold fewer exclusive TRB clusters than healthy donors.

Considering frequency, this clonotype is medium-sized. The antigen remains unidentified. Each sample's input was around 250 ng genomic DNA, some 38,000 genome equivalents. One tube held mixed TRB-A and TRB-B primer pools for touch-down PCR. TCRdb reprocessed the multiplex PCR reads and reports one entry per CDR3 protein, with no DNA. The sample totals roughly 1,400 distinct CDR3 sequences. The data were also submitted as part of a second study, on T cell repertoires in aging, cancer and after chemotherapy. According to that study: Patients with chronic lymphocytic leukemia were sampled before and after fludarabine- or bendamustine-based chemotherapy.

The sequencing sample was made of peripheral blood. This rearrangement joins TRBV7-9 to TRBJ2-7; TCRdb picks TRBD2, but there is no DNA to check that call. The sequence came from a human donor with chronic lymphocytic leukemia. CDR3 region: CASSSTTTSGSSYEQYF.